There are a few counts of the clone carrying this T cell receptor (beta chain). The antigen remains undetermined. Following extraction, RNA underwent reverse transcription to cDNA, which served as the sequencing template. Repertoires were generated with immunoSEQ multiplex PCR, while TCRdb's copy carries only in-frame clones and drops some. Here the sample spans tens of thousands of clones, around 66% being singletons. The CDR3 sequence is 14 residues long. Germline CDR1 and CDR2: SQVTM and ANQGSEA. The V gene lost 0 bases and the J gene lost 4 bases, with 9 bases spanning the gap. This sample stems from a study of CD8+ T cells in alopecia areata. General study results and limits: Persistence during tofacitinib was seen for many expanded lesional clones in scalp and blood.

As to treatment: oral pan-JAK inhibitor, 5-10 mg twice daily. Sequenced material: CD8+ T cells sorted from blood, taken at week 24, from a patient treated with tofacitinib. The receptor comes from a human donor with alopecia areata. V and J are TRBV29-1 and TRBJ2-2, with D possibly being TRBD1 (5 bases). The CDR3 region is CSVEDRDGTGELFF. CDR3 coding DNA: TGCAGCGTTGAAGACAGGGATGGCACCGGGGAGCTGTTTTTT.